These 27 T cell receptor beta chains were all obtained from the same sample, sequenced in a study of blood T cell repertoires in COVID-19. Assay: immunoSEQ multiplex PCR; the TCRdb copy retains only in-frame clones and omits some. The table shows under 200,000 clones, with roughly 84% occurring only once. Sequencing input: peripheral blood. These receptors originate from a woman older than 75 with active or convalescent COVID-19.

This clone has only one observation. The chain has TRBV6-5 and TRBJ2-3, with a tentative D call TRBD2 (6 bases). Germline-derived CDR1 and CDR2 are MNHEY and SVGAGI. With 5 bases removed from V and 1 base from J, the gap between germline ends came to 7 bases. CDR3 length: 13 amino acids. The CDR3 region is CASSRGGTDTQYF. The CDR3 DNA follows: TGTGCCAGCAGTCGCGGGGGCACAGATACGCAGTATTTT.

This chain links TRBV30 with TRBJ1-4, with D perhaps matching TRBD1 (5 bases). The length of the CDR3 is 13 residues. The V end was cut by 0 bases, the J end by 7 bases, with 9 bases between. In germline, CDR1 is GTSNPN, CDR2 SVGIG (reference sequence). The CDR3 DNA follows: TGTGCCTGGAGTGTGCGGGGCGTTGAAAAACTGTTTTTT. As protein: CAWSVRGVEKLFF.

This clone occurred a few times. V gene TRBV10-3 combines with J gene TRBJ2-1; 9 bases align to TRBD1. Germline CDR1 is ENHRY and CDR2 is SYGVKD. The CDR3 loop spans 15 amino acids. V shed 6 bases, J shed 6 bases, and the junction held 9 bases outside the gene matches. The CDR3 sequence: CAIRPGTGNANEQFF. DNA for the CDR3: TGTGCCATCAGGCCCGGGACAGGGAATGCCAATGAGCAGTTCTTC.

This chain links TRBV28 with TRBJ1-5, with TRBD1 as a possible D gene (5 bases). The CDR3 is 16 residues long. V dropped 6 bases and J dropped 1 base, with 16 bases sitting between them. Germline V lookup: CDR1 MDHEN, CDR2 SYDVKM. The DNA for the CDR3 is TGTGCCAGCAGGAACCAGGGTTCGAAAAGCAATCAGCCCCAGCATTTT. This encodes CASRNQGSKSNQPQHF.

This chain links TRBV7-2 with TRBJ2-1; TRBD2 agrees at 10 bases. V was pared by 6 bases and J by 2 bases, with 4 bases of the junction left unmatched. The CDR3 contains 15 residues. The germline V gene has CDR1 SGHTA and CDR2 FQGNSA. CDR3 region: CASSISGGTYNEQFF. CDR3 nucleotide sequence: TGTGCCAGCAGTATTAGCGGGGGGACCTACAATGAGCAGTTCTTC. The full variable domain, with the rest looked up from reference TRBV7-2 and TRBJ2-1, is GAGVSQSPSNKVTEKGKDVELRCDPISGHTALYWYRQSLGQGLEFLIYFQGNSAPDKSGLPSDRFSAERTGGSVSTLTIQRTQQEDSAVYLCASSISGGTYNEQFFGPGTRLTVL.

The chain combines TRBV19 with TRBJ1-5; TRBD1 is a possible D gene (5 bases). Germline V gives CDR1 LNHDA, CDR2 SQIVND (reference sequence). This CDR3 has 15 amino acids. Trimming removed 7 bases at V and 0 bases at J, with 13 bases between. The DNA for the CDR3 is TGTGCCAGTAAGGACATGGTAAATAGCAATCAGCCCCAGCATTTT. It translates to CASKDMVNSNQPQHF.

V is TRBV18 and J is TRBJ2-5; perhaps TRBD2 as D (6 bases). The germline V and J ends were trimmed by 5 bases and 1 base, with 14 bases remaining between them. CDR1 is KGHSH and CDR2 is LQKENI in the germline V gene. The CDR3 is made up of 15 amino acids. CDR3 sequence (DNA): TGTGCCAGCTCAAACGACGGGACTGTCCAAGAGACCCAGTACTTC. Translating gives CASSNDGTVQETQYF.

This chain links TRBV7-9 with TRBJ1-3; maybe TRBD1 (5 bases). V was clipped by 10 bases and J by 6 bases, with 16 bases between them. The germline CDR1 and CDR2 sequences are SEHNR and FQNEAQ (reference sequence). This CDR3 comprises 13 residues. CDR3 nucleotides: TGTGCCATCGGTCCGCAGGGTACAAACACCATATATTTT. Its translation: CAIGPQGTNTIYF.

The V call is TRBV19, the J call TRBJ1-3; D possibly corresponds to TRBD1 (5 bases). The CDR3 is made up of 17 amino acids. Trimming stripped 1 base from V and 0 bases from J, with 13 bases between. Germline values: CDR1 LNHDA, CDR2 SQIVND (reference sequence). CDR3 protein: CASSIGGQDNSGNTIYF. The CDR3 nucleotides are TGTGCCAGTAGTATAGGAGGCCAGGACAACTCTGGAAACACCATATATTTT.

The chain has TRBV9 and TRBJ2-5, with TRBD1 matching over 8 bases. Trimming took 3 bases from V and 2 from J; bases not matched to a gene: 3. The CDR3 extends over 14 amino acids. CDR1 and CDR2 from the germline V gene are SGDLS and YYNGEE. DNA for the CDR3: TGTGCCAGCAGCGCCCACAGGGGGCAAGAGACCCAGTACTTC. Protein: CASSAHRGQETQYF.

The chain carries TRBV30 and TRBJ1-1; D remains unclear. The CDR3 is 12 amino acids. CDR1 and CDR2 (germline): GTSNPN, SVGIG (reference sequence). Between the trimmed V and J ends, which lost 1 base and 3 bases, there was a span of 6 bases. The CDR3 nucleotides are TGTGCCTGGAGTGGGCAGTACACTGAAGCTTTCTTT. Encoded protein: CAWSGQYTEAFF.

This chain uses TRBV2 with TRBJ2-1; D possibly corresponds to TRBD2 (6 bases). CDR3 length equals 15 residues. Looked up from germline, CDR1 is SNHLY and CDR2 is FYNNEI. Trimming stripped 6 bases from V and 4 bases from J, with 16 bases between. Written as DNA, the CDR3 is TGTGCCAGCAGCGATGGAGGGGCCGGGTACAATGAGCAGTTCTTC. Residues: CASSDGGAGYNEQFF. Full variable domain (rest looked up from reference TRBV2 and TRBJ2-1): EPEVTQTPSHQVTQMGQEVILRCVPISNHLYFYWYRQILGQKVEFLVSFYNNEISEKSEIFDDQFSVERPDGSNFTLKIRSTKLEDSAMYFCASSDGGAGYNEQFFGPGTRLTVL.

This clone was found a few times. The J gene is TRBJ1-4, the V gene TRBV9, with TRBD1 as a possible D gene (6 bases). The V end was cut by 4 bases, the J end by 8 bases, with 18 bases between. Per the germline V gene, CDR1 is SGDLS and CDR2 is YYNGEE. The CDR3 runs 15 residues. The CDR3 spells CASSLAAGTLEKLFF. CDR3 bases: TGTGCCAGCAGCCTAGCAGCCGGGACACTCGAAAAACTGTTTTTT.

The chain recombines TRBV7-5 with TRBJ1-5. TRBV7-5 is an annotated pseudogene. CDR3 length: 20 amino acids. The DNA for the CDR3 is TGTGCCAGAAGCAGCCCCACGGTGGCCCTAGGATACCATAGCAATCAGCCCCAGCATTTT. Translating gives CARSSPTVALGYHSNQPQHF.

This chain uses TRBV4-3 with TRBJ1-3; unclear D gene. Trimming shortened V by 2 bases and J by 8 bases, and 10 bases separated the two germline ends. CDR1 and CDR2 (germline): LGHNA, YSLEER. The CDR3 contains 13 residues. The CDR3 sequence: CASSQFSFDTIYF. The CDR3 DNA sequence: TGCGCCAGCAGCCAATTTTCATTTGACACCATATATTTT.

The V gene is TRBV4-1, the J gene TRBJ2-3; TRBD2 aligns across 9 bases. V shed 0 bases and J 1 base; nucleotides not matched to a gene: 8. Germline loops: CDR1 MGHRA, CDR2 YSYEKL. CDR3 length equals 18 residues. The DNA for the CDR3 is TGCGCCAGCAGCCAAGAGCAGGTTAGCGGGGGCCGCACAGATACGCAGTATTTT. Translating gives CASSQEQVSGGRTDTQYF.

V and J are TRBV5-6 and TRBJ1-5, with TRBD1 identical over 7 bases. Trimming took 1 base from V and 9 from J; bases not matched to a gene: 10. The CDR3 is made up of 15 amino acids. Germline V CDR1 and CDR2: SGHDT, YYEEEE. The DNA of the CDR3 is TGTGCCAGCAGCTTGAGGGACAGCCCGATTTCGCCCCAGCATTTT. Amino acids: CASSLRDSPISPQHF.

The rearrangement links TRBV7-2 to TRBJ2-7; 9 bases are a match to TRBD1. CDR1 and CDR2 from the germline V gene are SGHTA and FQGNSA. With V trimmed by 2 bases and J by 5 bases, 4 bases remained unmatched. The CDR3 runs 14 residues. CDR3 residues: CASSLPGQGNEQYF. CDR3 nucleotide sequence: TGTGCCAGCAGCTTACCGGGACAGGGTAACGAGCAGTACTTC.

This clone was detected only once. The chain employs TRBV11-2 and TRBJ1-2; no clear D. CDR3 length equals 13 residues. The V end was cut by 1 base, the J end by 2 bases, with 5 bases between. Looked up from germline, CDR1 is SGHAT and CDR2 is FQNNGV. The chain's CDR3 is CASSLAGNYGYTF. CDR3 sequence (DNA): TGTGCCAGCAGCTTAGCCGGGAACTATGGCTACACCTTC.

The V and J genes are TRBV29-1 and TRBJ1-1; the match to TRBD1 covers 8 bases. The CDR3 covers 13 residues. The V gene end was trimmed by 4 bases and the J gene end by 5 bases; junction bases not matched to a gene: 6. Looked up from germline, CDR1 is SQVTM and CDR2 is ANQGSEA. CDR3 bases: TGCAGCGTTGCCGGACAGGGCGGGACTGAAGCTTTCTTT. It specifies CSVAGQGGTEAFF.

The chain is built from TRBV19 and TRBJ1-1, with a weak D call TRBD1 (6 bases). Between the trimmed V and J ends, which lost 1 base and 1 base, there was a span of 7 bases. The CDR3 totals 14 residues. In germline, CDR1 is LNHDA, CDR2 SQIVND (reference sequence). The CDR3 loop is CASSIGQANTEAFF. CDR3 DNA sequence: TGTGCCAGTAGTATAGGACAGGCGAACACTGAAGCTTTCTTT.

The chain uses TRBV19 and TRBJ1-1; the D gene is possibly TRBD1 (6 bases). The CDR3 is 15 residues long. Germline-derived CDR1 and CDR2 are LNHDA and SQIVND (reference sequence). Trimming pared 7 bases from V and 0 bases from J, leaving 15 bases between. CDR3 residues: CASTPVGTLNTEAFF. The CDR3 DNA follows: TGTGCCAGTACCCCAGTGGGGACACTGAACACTGAAGCTTTCTTT.

The chain carries TRBV23-1 and TRBJ1-4; D is perhaps TRBD1 (5 bases). TRBV23-1 is designated an ORF whose function remains uncertain. The CDR3 contains 16 residues. Trimming shortened V by 2 bases and J by 2 bases, and 12 bases separated the two germline ends. CDR3 bases: TGCGCCAGCAGTCAACCTCAGGGAAGCACTAATGAAAAACTGTTTTTT. Its translation: CASSQPQGSTNEKLFF.

This chain connects TRBV19 to TRBJ1-4, with 8 positions matching TRBD1. V lost 8 bases and J lost 8; bases outside the gene matches: 13. Germline lookup yields CDR1 LNHDA and CDR2 SQIVND (reference sequence). The CDR3 loop spans 15 amino acids. The CDR3 nucleotides read TGTGCCAGTTCCCCTGGGCAGGGGGCAGTCGAAAAACTGTTTTTT. This sequence encodes CASSPGQGAVEKLFF.

This rearrangement joins TRBV30 to TRBJ1-6; TRBD1 might be the D (5 bases). V was cut by 5 bases and J by 7 bases, with 21 bases left in between. There are 16 residues in the CDR3. Germline values: CDR1 GTSNPN, CDR2 SVGIG (reference sequence). The DNA of the CDR3 is TGTGCCTGGGCCAGGTCCGGGACTCTTAGAAATTCACCCCTCCACTTT. Translating gives CAWARSGTLRNSPLHF.

The chain recombines TRBV6-5 with TRBJ2-1; D might be TRBD1 (5 bases). CDR3 length: 12 amino acids. CDR1 is MNHEY and CDR2 is SVGAGI in the germline V gene. V was clipped by 6 bases and J by 8 bases, with 11 bases between them. The CDR3 nucleotides are TGTGCCAGCAGGAAAGACAGCCATGAGCAGTTCTTC. Translated: CASRKDSHEQFF.

The chain combines TRBV19 with TRBJ1-3; 10 nucleotides line up with TRBD1. Trimming cost V 5 bases and J 2 bases; bases outside gene matches: 3. Germline-derived CDR1 and CDR2 are LNHDA and SQIVND (reference sequence). The CDR3 loop spans 15 amino acids. For the CDR3, the DNA is TGTGCCAGTAGTCCGACAGGGGGCCCTGGAAACACCATATATTTT. Protein product: CASSPTGGPGNTIYF.